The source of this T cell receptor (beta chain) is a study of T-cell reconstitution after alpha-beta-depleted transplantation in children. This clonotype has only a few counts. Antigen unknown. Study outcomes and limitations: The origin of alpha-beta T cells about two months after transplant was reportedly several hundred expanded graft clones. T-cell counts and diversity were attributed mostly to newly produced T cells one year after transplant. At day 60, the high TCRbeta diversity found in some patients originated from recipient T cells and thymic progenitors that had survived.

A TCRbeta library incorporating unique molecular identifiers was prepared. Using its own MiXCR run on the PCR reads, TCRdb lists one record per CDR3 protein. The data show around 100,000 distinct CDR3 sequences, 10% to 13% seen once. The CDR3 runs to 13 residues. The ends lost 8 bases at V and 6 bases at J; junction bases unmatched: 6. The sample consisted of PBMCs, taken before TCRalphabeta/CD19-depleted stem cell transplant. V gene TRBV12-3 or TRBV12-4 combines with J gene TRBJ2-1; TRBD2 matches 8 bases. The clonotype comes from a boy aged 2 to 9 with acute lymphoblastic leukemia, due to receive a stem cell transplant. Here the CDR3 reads CASSGGPFNEQFF. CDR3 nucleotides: TGTGCCAGCTCGGGAGGGCCTTTCAATGAGCAGTTCTTC.